There are many counts of the clone carrying this T cell receptor beta chain. The study amplified TCR beta CDR3 regions using RNA transcripts. The first-round RT-PCR employed HTBI primers together with the Qiagen OneStep RT-PCR kit. A multiplex PCR was then performed as the second round. TCRdb fed the multiplex PCR reads into MiXCR, producing one record per CDR3 protein. The table shows 450,000 or so distinct CDR3 sequences, with approximately 14% occurring only once. There are 16 residues in the CDR3. Trimming took 5 bases from V and 4 from J, leaving 20 bases between them. CDR1 is SGHAT and CDR2 is FQNNGV in the germline V gene. This sample is part of a study of Graves' ophthalmopathy and Graves' hyperthyroidism. It was from under 13 ml of fresh peripheral blood that the PBMCs came.

This chain connects TRBV11-2 to TRBJ1-1; possibly TRBD1 for D (5 bases). Sequencing was carried out using blood. This TCR derives from a woman aged 25-40 years with Graves' ophthalmopathy. CDR3 coding DNA: TGTGCCAGCAGCACTCCCTCCAGGGCAAGGGGCACTGAAGCTTTCTTT. Translated: CASSTPSRARGTEAFF.